Listed here are 4 T cell receptor beta chains from one sample, sequenced in a study of blood T cell repertoires in COVID-19. Profiling relied on immunoSEQ multiplex PCR, and the TCRdb table lists in-frame clones only, not all of them. The sample lists about 130,000 clones; over 80% were seen once. The sample taken for sequencing was peripheral blood. The receptors originated from a man aged 65-85 years with acute or convalescent COVID-19.

The chain recombines TRBV4-1 with TRBJ1-2; 7 nucleotides line up with TRBD1. Germline-derived CDR1 and CDR2 are MGHRA and YSYEKL. The J segment lost 7 bases and the V segment lost 0 bases, leaving 11 bases of the junction unmatched. The CDR3 covers 16 residues. The CDR3 DNA is TGCGCCAGCAGCCAAGATGAGAATAGGGGGCAAGGTGGCTACACCTTC. This codes for CASSQDENRGQGGYTF.

This sequence joins TRBV12-3 or TRBV12-4 and TRBJ2-1; tentatively, D is TRBD1 (6 bases). V lost 6 bases to trimming and J lost 6 bases, with 12 bases between them. The CDR3 runs to 13 residues. The CDR3 bases are TGTGCCAGCAGCCTTAAGGGGGTCAATGAGCAGTTCTTC. Translated: CASSLKGVNEQFF.

The rearrangement joins TRBV6-5 to TRBJ1-3; 7 bases match TRBD1. Germline V CDR1 and CDR2: MNHEY, SVGAGI. Trimming removed 6 bases from V and 4 bases from J; junction bases left unmatched: 6. CDR3 length: 14 amino acids. The CDR3 bases are TGTGCCAGCAGCCTGACAGGGTCAGGAAACACCATATATTTT. Translated, it gives CASSLTGSGNTIYF.

This sequence joins TRBV11-2 and TRBJ1-6; tentatively, D is TRBD1 (5 bases). Germline CDR1 and CDR2: SGHAT and FQNNGV. V was trimmed by 2 bases and J by 9 bases, leaving 14 bases between them. This CDR3 is 15 amino acids long. The CDR3 region has the DNA TGTGCCAGCAGCTTAAAAGCAGGGATAGGTTCACCCCTCCACTTT. As protein: CASSLKAGIGSPLHF.